The rows below give T cell receptor beta chains drawn from one sample of a study of shared clonotypes between healthy human individuals. Profiled with immunoSEQ multiplex PCR; TCRdb holds only in-frame clones, not every one. The sample carries approximately 1,500,000 clones, roughly 98% recorded once. The specimen was naive CD4+ T cells sorted from blood. These receptors were collected from a man younger than 45 in good health. The CDR3 runs from the conserved cysteine through the conserved F or W. The order of the fields is V gene, CDR3 protein.

V gene: TRBV7-7
CDR3 protein: CASSFSAVAPYNEQFF

V gene: TRBV30
CDR3 protein: CAWSVLHGYTF

V gene: TRBV5-1
CDR3 protein: CASSLDGLPLNNEQFF

V gene: TRBV7-2
CDR3 protein: CASSPQGTSGSNEQFF

V gene: TRBV5-1
CDR3 protein: CASSRDRGNYGYTF

V gene: TRBV28
CDR3 protein: CASSPPVPGRGDYGYTF

V gene: TRBV5-1
CDR3 protein: CASSGTGLPPYEQYF

V gene: TRBV18
CDR3 protein: CASSLGGTASNQPQHF

V gene: TRBV7-9
CDR3 protein: CASSPTVLAGDIYEQYF

V gene: TRBV7-2
CDR3 protein: CASSLAAGGSTGELFF

V gene: TRBV4-3
CDR3 protein: CASSQELGEQFF

V gene: TRBV7-2
CDR3 protein: CASSPNQVTGELFF

V gene: TRBV10-1
CDR3 protein: CASSDPGVGTGELFF

V gene: TRBV5-4
CDR3 protein: CASSFSGNTIYF

V gene: TRBV6-5
CDR3 protein: CASRRNGMSEDTQYF

V gene: TRBV5-1
CDR3 protein: CASSLSGASTDTQYF

V gene: TRBV7-3
CDR3 protein: CASSSQTGNGELFF

V gene: TRBV5-5
CDR3 protein: CASSLQGAGNTIYF

V gene: TRBV5-1
CDR3 protein: CASSFGGRVEAFF

V gene: TRBV7-8
CDR3 protein: CASSQYRHIHEQYF

V gene: TRBV6-1
CDR3 protein: CASRSTGGPYEQYF

V gene: TRBV6-1
CDR3 protein: CATQGTGNTIYF

V gene: TRBV7-2
CDR3 protein: CASSPQGRDPRPQHF

V gene: TRBV4-2
CDR3 protein: CASSQDRSSGNTIYF

V gene: TRBV5-5
CDR3 protein: CASSFGRVGSTDTQYF

V gene: TRBV30
CDR3 protein: CAWSVGSNQPQHF

V gene: TRBV29-1
CDR3 protein: CSVGFRKDEQFF

V gene: TRBV6-1
CDR3 protein: CASSAPRARARGYTF

V gene: TRBV30
CDR3 protein: CAWSEIGTLQETQYF

V gene: TRBV5-1
CDR3 protein: CASSPPLAGVLEQYF

V gene: TRBV10-3
CDR3 protein: CAISPGGGLAGELFF

V gene: TRBV28
CDR3 protein: CASSWVMDTGELFF

V gene: TRBV27
CDR3 protein: CASSLDTGQVYNEQFF

V gene: TRBV27
CDR3 protein: CASSFYGGSNQPQHF

V gene: TRBV5-1
CDR3 protein: CASSLAGGPEQYF

V gene: TRBV29-1
CDR3 protein: CSVGLAGGYMAGEQYF

V gene: TRBV5-1
CDR3 protein: CASSLVQGAGTQETQYF

V gene: TRBV5-4
CDR3 protein: CASRKAGEQYF

V gene: TRBV7-2
CDR3 protein: CASSQTVNTGELFF

V gene: TRBV28
CDR3 protein: CASRQAPYEQYF

V gene: TRBV7-9
CDR3 protein: CASSPGRADEQYF

V gene: TRBV29-1
CDR3 protein: CSADRLAKKPDNEQFF

V gene: TRBV10-2
CDR3 protein: CASIERTANNFYEQYF

V gene: TRBV11-2
CDR3 protein: CASGLTGGSYNEQFF

V gene: TRBV29-1
CDR3 protein: CSVEDGHRPQFF

V gene: TRBV11-2
CDR3 protein: CASSSLREWNEQFF

V gene: TRBV4-1
CDR3 protein: CASSHPLRDTEAFF

V gene: TRBV7-2
CDR3 protein: CASSSSGGISYEQYF

V gene: TRBV7-2
CDR3 protein: CASSLLTGGIGEQYF

V gene: TRBV28
CDR3 protein: CASSITDRVETQYF

V gene: TRBV6-5
CDR3 protein: CASSYFGGGPGELFF

V gene: TRBV19
CDR3 protein: CASSISGGKRNEQFF

V gene: TRBV10-2
CDR3 protein: CASSDSGGRVYEQYF

V gene: TRBV5-1
CDR3 protein: CASSSGLQPTYNEQFF

V gene: TRBV6-1
CDR3 protein: CAGRTLGLEGYTF

V gene: TRBV2
CDR3 protein: CASSVDKESSGANVLTF

V gene: TRBV6-1
CDR3 protein: CASSVPGLVDYEQYF

V gene: TRBV15
CDR3 protein: CATSRDLAGEQFF

V gene: TRBV9
CDR3 protein: CASFRVRYTF